What follows is one T cell receptor beta chain and its context. This clone appeared a few times. Its antigen is unknown. Per-base qualities were not stored, and no clone one base away is much larger. The CDR3 holds 13 amino acids from the cysteine to the phenylalanine. Only the CDR3 part of the read is kept: 39 bases, read in frame from the first base. According to the germline V gene, CDR1 reads MDHEN and CDR2 reads SYDVKM. V is shortened by 5 bases, J by 6 bases, and the region joining them spans 14 bases. The sample is drawn from a study of blood T cell repertoires in COVID-19 (dated by TCRdb to between 2020 and 2021). Notes on the research overall: Collaborator samples came from the United States, Italy and Spain and covered acute and convalescent phases of COVID-19. The material from the prospective study consisted of cDNA or gDNA derived from T cells, B-cell-depleted T cells, or PBMCs. Deeply sampled blood TCRbeta repertoires from subjects exposed to, actively infected with, or recovered from COVID-19 were included in the dataset. The repertoires were made available in a free public database intended to serve as a resource for research on the immune response to SARS-CoV-2. Samples came from the ongoing ImmuneRACE study (first 160 participants) plus 1,254 subjects from 6 global collaborators. A de-identified subject ID, COVID-19 status, age in years and sex were almost always included in the sample metadata. HLA class I and class II types, where available, came from metadata supplied by the sample provider rather than from assay-based typing. What the authors observed across the whole study: The amount of clinical and demographic metadata varied by source and participant and was provided uncurated.

Collaborating institutions collected whole blood in K2EDTA tubes following their own protocols. For TCRbeta analysis, collaborators shipped samples as frozen whole blood, isolated PBMCs, or DNA extracted from either of those sample types. The immunoSEQ Assay, a bias-controlled multiplex PCR, was used to amplify TCRbeta CDR3 regions from genomic DNA. The original methods were these. Within the assay, amplification of reference gene primers was used to estimate how many nucleated cells each sample contained. Sequence reads were collapsed and filtered to measure the absolute abundance of every unique TCRbeta CDR3 rearrangement. For each sample, productive Simpson clonality was calculated as the square root of Simpson's diversity index over productive rearrangements. TCRdb limited this immuneACCESS table to in-frame rearrangements with V and J called. A share of clones is missing; checked studies link under half to unresolved V genes, and the rest is unexplained. V and J calls and clone size are as listed in that table; D and trimming were resolved from the DNA. The sample data list about 55,000 clones, and 80% to 85% of these were observed just once. The ten largest clonotypes hold about 2% of the sample.

Sequencing was done on a sample of peripheral blood. This chain is built from TRBV28 and TRBJ2-7, and perhaps TRBD1 as D gene, on 6 matching bases. This sequence originates from a woman aged 55-69 years with acute or convalescent COVID-19. The encoded CDR3 is CASSGTRGSEQYF. The sequenced DNA is TGTGCCAGCAGTGGAACCAGGGGTAGCGAGCAGTACTTC.